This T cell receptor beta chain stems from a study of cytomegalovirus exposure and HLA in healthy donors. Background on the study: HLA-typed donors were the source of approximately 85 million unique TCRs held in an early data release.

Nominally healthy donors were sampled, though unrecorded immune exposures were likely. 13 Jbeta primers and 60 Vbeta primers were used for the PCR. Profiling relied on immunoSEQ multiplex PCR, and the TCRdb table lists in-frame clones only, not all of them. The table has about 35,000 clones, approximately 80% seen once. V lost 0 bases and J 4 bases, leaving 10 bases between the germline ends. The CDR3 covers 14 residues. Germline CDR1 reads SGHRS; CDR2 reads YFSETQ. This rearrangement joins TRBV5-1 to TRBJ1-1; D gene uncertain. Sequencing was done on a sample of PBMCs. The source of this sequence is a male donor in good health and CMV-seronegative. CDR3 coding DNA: TGCGCCAGCAGCTTGGCCCTTCGGGGCACTGAAGCTTTCTTT. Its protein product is CASSLALRGTEAFF.